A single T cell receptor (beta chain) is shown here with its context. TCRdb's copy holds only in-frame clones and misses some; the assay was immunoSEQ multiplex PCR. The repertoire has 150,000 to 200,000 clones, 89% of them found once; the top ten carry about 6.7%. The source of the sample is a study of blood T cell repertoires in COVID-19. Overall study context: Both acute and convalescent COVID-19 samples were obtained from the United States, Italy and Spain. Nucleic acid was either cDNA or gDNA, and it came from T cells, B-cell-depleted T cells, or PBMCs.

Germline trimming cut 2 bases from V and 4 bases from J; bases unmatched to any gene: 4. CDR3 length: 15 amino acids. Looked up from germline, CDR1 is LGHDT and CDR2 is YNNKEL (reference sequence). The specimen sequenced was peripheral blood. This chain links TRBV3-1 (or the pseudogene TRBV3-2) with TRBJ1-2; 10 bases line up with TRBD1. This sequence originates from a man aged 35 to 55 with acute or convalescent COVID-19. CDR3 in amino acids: CASSQLGTGVYGYTF. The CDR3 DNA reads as TGTGCCAGCAGCCAACTCGGGACAGGGGTCTATGGCTACACCTTC.